The 30 T cell receptor beta chains listed next were all sequenced from one sample in a study of CXCR3-negative and CXCR3-positive naive CD8 T cells. The TRB libraries of cDNA were built by UMI-labeled 5' RACE. With the 5' RACE reads reprocessed, TCRdb shows one record per CDR3 protein and no DNA. This repertoire includes almost 6,000 distinct CDR3 sequences. Study conclusions and caveats: Naive cells positive for CXCR3 carried more hydrophobic TRB CDR3s than CXCR3-negative ones.

These TCRs' antigens remain unknown. Material for sequencing was naive CXCR3+ CD8+ T cells from blood. Subset denoted: CD45RO-CCR7+CD27+CD95- naive CD8+ T cells expressing CXCR3 (TNR3+). The receptors were gathered from a human donor in good health. Some clones in this sample may be carry-over from other donors' samples.

This clonotype ranks as medium-sized in terms of frequency. This rearrangement joins TRBV28 to TRBJ2-1; TCRdb picks TRBD1, but there is no DNA to check that call. CDR3 length equals 12 residues. From germline, CDR1 is MDHEN and CDR2 SYDVKM. The CDR3 here is CATRQGYNEQFF.

Judged by frequency, this clonotype is medium-sized. The chain employs TRBV6-5 and TRBJ2-1; the D call from TCRdb, TRBD1, cannot be confirmed without DNA. The CDR3 totals 15 residues. Germline lookup yields CDR1 MNHEY and CDR2 SVGAGI. This CDR3 reads CATGGGGSSYNEQFF.

The chain is built from TRBV25-1 and TRBJ2-1; TCRdb picks TRBD2, but there is no DNA to check that call. There are 12 residues in the CDR3. CDR1 and CDR2 (germline): MGHDK, SYGVNS. CDR3 protein: CASSVSGRDRFF. The variable domain in full, completed from reference TRBV25-1 and TRBJ2-1, reads EADIYQTPRYLVIGTGKKITLECSQTMGHDKMYWYQQDPGMELHLIHYSYGVNSTEKGDLSSESTVSRIRTEHFPLTLESARPSHTSQYLCASSVSGRDRFFGPGTRLTVL.

This clonotype is identified as medium-sized from frequency. The chain recombines TRBV29-1 with TRBJ2-2; no DNA is available, so the TRBD1 call from TCRdb remains unchecked. The V gene's germline CDR1 is SQVTM and CDR2 ANQGSEA. CDR3 size: 14 residues. CDR3 region: CSVEGQGFTGELFF.

This clonotype registers medium-sized (0.01 to 0.1%) by frequency. The rearrangement links TRBV5-1 to TRBJ2-5; TCRdb indicates TRBD2, and absent DNA this call remains unverified. CDR1 SGHRS and CDR2 YFSETQ come from the germline V gene. The CDR3 has 15 residues. CDR3 loop: CASSFRLAPQETQYF.

Its frequency marks this clonotype as medium-sized. The rearrangement joins TRBV20-1 to TRBJ2-1; checking the TCRdb D call of TRBD1 is not possible without DNA. The germline V gene encodes CDR1 DFQATT and CDR2 SNEGSKA (reference sequence). There are 19 residues in the CDR3. CDR3 sequence reads: CSARDLGNRGALSYNEQFF.

By frequency, this clonotype is medium-sized. This CDR3 reads CASSQSGGSGELFF. The chain recombines TRBV5-1 with TRBJ2-2; TCRdb designates TRBD1, a call that cannot be tested without DNA. The germline V gene encodes CDR1 SGHRS and CDR2 YFSETQ. This CDR3 is 14 amino acids long.

V gene TRBV13 combines with J gene TRBJ2-1; TCRdb gives TRBD2 as the D gene, but with no DNA this cannot be confirmed. The CDR3 totals 15 residues. Germline V lookup: CDR1 PRHDT, CDR2 FYEKMQ (reference sequence). The CDR3 loop reads CASSSSGSFGNEQFF.

V gene TRBV7-9 combines with J gene TRBJ2-3; TCRdb lists TRBD1, though no DNA is available to test this call. Germline assignment: CDR1 SEHNR and CDR2 FQNEAQ (reference sequence). The CDR3 spans 13 residues. The CDR3 is CASSLDPGHTQYF.

The chain couples TRBV19 to TRBJ1-2; TCRdb calls TRBD1, which cannot be checked without DNA. The CDR3 runs to 16 residues. The germline gives CDR1 LNHDA, CDR2 SQIVND (reference sequence). CDR3: CASSMRTGQANYGYTF. Full variable domain (remainder filled in from reference TRBV19 and TRBJ1-2): DGGITQSPKYLFRKEGQNVTLSCEQNLNHDAMYWYRQDPGQGLRLIYYSQIVNDFQKGDIAEGYSVSREKKESFPLTVTSAQKNPTAFYLCASSMRTGQANYGYTFGSGTRLTVV.

This clonotype is identified as medium-sized from frequency. The chain recombines TRBV27 with TRBJ1-1; TCRdb's D call, TRBD1, is unchecked because there is no DNA. Per the germline V gene, CDR1 is MNHEY and CDR2 is SMNVEV (reference sequence). The CDR3 runs to 15 residues. CDR3 residues: CASRLRDRANTEAFF.

This clonotype is labeled medium-sized (0.01 to 0.1%) based on frequency. This chain's CDR3 is CASRSLAGVEYNEQFF. The rearrangement uses TRBV5-1 and TRBJ2-1; TCRdb returns TRBD2, unconfirmable since there is no DNA. CDR3 length: 16 amino acids. Germline V gene sequence: CDR1 SGHRS, CDR2 YFSETQ.

CDR3: CASSEESGSYNEQFF. V gene TRBV2 combines with J gene TRBJ2-1; no DNA is available, so the TRBD1 call from TCRdb remains unchecked. Germline CDR1 reads SNHLY; CDR2 reads FYNNEI. The CDR3 runs to 15 residues.

The V gene is TRBV7-2, the J gene TRBJ2-7. Germline assignment: CDR1 SGHTA and CDR2 FQGNSA. The CDR3 totals 14 residues. The CDR3 reads CASSLSLQSYEQYF. The complete variable domain, with remaining parts taken from reference TRBV7-2 and TRBJ2-7, reads GAGVSQSPSNKVTEKGKDVELRCDPISGHTALYWYRQSLGQGLEFLIYFQGNSAPDKSGLPSDRFSAERTGGSVSTLTIQRTQQEDSAVYLCASSLSLQSYEQYFGPGTRLTVT.

In terms of frequency, this clonotype is medium-sized. The chain has TRBV9 and TRBJ2-1; there is no DNA to check the TCRdb D call of TRBD1. The germline CDR1 and CDR2 sequences are SGDLS and YYNGEE. The CDR3 covers 15 residues. The CDR3 region is CASSVSGGTYNEQFF.

This clonotype is classed as medium-sized by frequency. The chain recombines TRBV3-1 with TRBJ1-1; TCRdb's D call, TRBD1, is unchecked because there is no DNA. This CDR3 has 14 amino acids. Germline V gives CDR1 LGHDT, CDR2 YNNKEL (reference sequence). The CDR3 is CASSLRPGTSEAFF.

CDR3 residues: CASSYSMGQETQYF. The V call is TRBV6-5, the J call TRBJ2-5. The CDR3 covers 14 residues. Germline CDR1 is MNHEY and CDR2 is SVGAGI.

Judged by frequency, this clonotype is medium-sized (0.01 to 0.1%). J is TRBJ2-7 and V is TRBV13; absent DNA, TCRdb's TRBD1 call cannot be checked. There are 13 residues in the CDR3. CDR1 is PRHDT and CDR2 is FYEKMQ in the germline V gene (reference sequence). CDR3 amino acids: CASSLDRTNEQYF.

This clonotype is deemed medium-sized (0.01 to 0.1%) by its frequency. V gene TRBV29-1 combines with J gene TRBJ2-2; TCRdb's D gene call, TRBD2, goes unchecked for lack of DNA. The CDR3 runs to 13 residues. Germline lookup yields CDR1 SQVTM and CDR2 ANQGSEA. The CDR3 is CSVGGINTGELFF.

This clonotype is called medium-sized based on its frequency. This chain links TRBV7-2 with TRBJ2-5; TCRdb calls TRBD2, which cannot be checked without DNA. The CDR3 is made up of 15 amino acids. Germline V gene data show CDR1 as SGHTA and CDR2 as FQGNSA. This CDR3 is CASSPPLGRSETQYF.

Considering frequency, this clonotype is large (0.1 to 1%). This sequence joins TRBV7-8 and TRBJ1-2; absent DNA, TCRdb's TRBD1 call cannot be checked. CDR1 and CDR2 (germline): SGHVS, FQNEAQ. The CDR3 has 17 amino acids. The CDR3 here is CASSSWDRGRANYGYTF. Variable domain in full (rest from reference TRBV7-8 and TRBJ1-2): GAGVSQSPRYKVAKRGQDVALRCDPISGHVSLFWYQQALGQGPEFLTYFQNEAQLDKSGLPSDRFFAERPEGSVSTLKIQRTQQEDSAVYLCASSSWDRGRANYGYTFGSGTRLTVV.

The chain recombines TRBV20-1 with TRBJ2-3; TCRdb designates TRBD2, a call that cannot be tested without DNA. In germline, CDR1 is DFQATT, CDR2 SNEGSKA (reference sequence). The CDR3 covers 15 residues. The CDR3 spells CSARDGLAGGQTQYF.

This clonotype is classed as medium-sized by frequency. CDR3: CASTIGLGAGELFF. The genes are TRBV27 and TRBJ2-2; TCRdb lists TRBD1, though no DNA is available to test this call. Germline V gene data show CDR1 as MNHEY and CDR2 as SMNVEV (reference sequence). The CDR3 runs 14 residues.

Frequency places this clonotype as medium-sized. This chain connects TRBV6-5 to TRBJ2-7; TCRdb returns TRBD1, unconfirmable since there is no DNA. The CDR3 is 14 residues long. Germline CDR1 is MNHEY and CDR2 is SVGAGI. The CDR3 loop is CASSYGTGAYEQYF.

This chain connects TRBV20-1 to TRBJ2-1; TCRdb names TRBD1, which stays unverified in the absence of DNA. Germline lookup yields CDR1 DFQATT and CDR2 SNEGSKA (reference sequence). This CDR3 is 15 amino acids long. CDR3 region: CSARGDRGLYNEQFF.

The V gene is TRBV9, the J gene TRBJ1-2. In germline, CDR1 is SGDLS, CDR2 YYNGEE. CDR3 size: 15 residues. The CDR3: CASSVAPGTSYGYTF. The whole variable domain, remainder taken from reference TRBV9 and TRBJ1-2, is DSGVTQTPKHLITATGQRVTLRCSPRSGDLSVYWYQQSLDQGLQFLIQYYNGEERAKGNILERFSAQQFPDLHSELNLSSLELGDSALYFCASSVAPGTSYGYTFGSGTRLTVV.

V gene TRBV12-3 or TRBV12-4 combines with J gene TRBJ1-2. CDR3 length equals 15 residues. The CDR3 loop is CASSPGSLTPYGYTF.

The rearrangement uses TRBV3-1 and TRBJ2-1; without DNA, the TCRdb call of TRBD2 cannot be checked. CDR3 length: 14 amino acids. Germline V gives CDR1 LGHDT, CDR2 YNNKEL (reference sequence). CDR3 amino acids: CASSQGLARNEQFF.

The chain couples TRBV6-5 to TRBJ1-1; the TCRdb D gene call, TRBD1, has no DNA to confirm it. Germline V gene lookup returns CDR1 MNHEY and CDR2 SVGAGI. This CDR3 region has 14 residues. CDR3 amino acids: CASSYSSGVTEAFF.

The rearrangement uses TRBV19 and TRBJ2-1; TCRdb outputs TRBD2, but without DNA this stays unchecked. The CDR3 is 15 residues long. Germline V gene data show CDR1 as LNHDA and CDR2 as SQIVND (reference sequence). CDR3 loop: CASSFGGASYNEQFF.